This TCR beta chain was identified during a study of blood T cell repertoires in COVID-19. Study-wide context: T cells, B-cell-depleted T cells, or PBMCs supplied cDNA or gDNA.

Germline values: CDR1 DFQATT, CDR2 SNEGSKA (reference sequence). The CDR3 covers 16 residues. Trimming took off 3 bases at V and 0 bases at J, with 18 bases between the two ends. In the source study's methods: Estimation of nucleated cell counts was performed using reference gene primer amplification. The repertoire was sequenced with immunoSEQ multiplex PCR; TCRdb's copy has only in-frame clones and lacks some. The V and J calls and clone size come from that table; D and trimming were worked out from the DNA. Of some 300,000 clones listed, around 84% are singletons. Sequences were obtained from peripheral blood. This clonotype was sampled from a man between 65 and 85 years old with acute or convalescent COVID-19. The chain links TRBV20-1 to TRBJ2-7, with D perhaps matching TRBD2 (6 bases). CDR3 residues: CSASSHGTPSSYEQYF. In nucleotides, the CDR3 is TGCAGTGCTAGTTCCCACGGGACTCCCAGCTCCTACGAGCAGTACTTC.